These 17 T cell receptor beta chains were all obtained from the same sample, sequenced in a study of blood T cells in healthy people across ages. Through a sample-barcoded 5' primer and a J-beta primer mix, a second PCR was run for about 6 to 11 cycles. TCRdb re-analysed the 5' RACE reads in MiXCR, keeping a single row per CDR3 protein. The sample has approximately 780,000 distinct CDR3 sequences, about 26% seen once. These data were also reused for a study on T cells of mothers and their children.

Sample: blood. The receptors stem from a boy younger than 18 in good health.

This clonotype was counted a few times. CDR3 bases: TGCGCCAGCAGCTTGTTTTTATCAGCGGGGGGCCGATTCTCATACAATGAGCAGTTCTTC. Residues: CASSLFLSAGGRFSYNEQFF. The rearrangement joins TRBV5-1 to TRBJ2-1, with 9 nucleotides matching TRBD2. This CDR3 has 20 residues. With 1 base clipped from V and 4 bases from J, the junction kept 18 bases outside the gene matches. Germline V gene sequence: CDR1 SGHRS, CDR2 YFSETQ. The full variable domain, in which reference TRBV5-1 and TRBJ2-1 provide the parts outside the CDR3, is KAGVTQTPRYLIKTRGQQVTLSCSPISGHRSVSWYQQTPGQGLQFLFEYFSETQRNKGNFPGRFSGRQFSNSRSEMNVSTLELGDSALYLCASSLFLSAGGRFSYNEQFFGPGTRLTVL.

J is TRBJ1-2 and V is TRBV5-1; TRBD1 aligns across 7 bases. The V segment lost 4 bases and the J segment 6 bases; nucleotides outside the gene matches: 6. This CDR3 comprises 13 residues. Germline V gives CDR1 SGHRS, CDR2 YFSETQ. CDR3 residues: CASSPGGTDGYTF. For the CDR3, the DNA is TGCGCCAGCAGCCCGGGTGGGACAGATGGCTACACCTTC.

This clonotype occurred a few times. The J gene is TRBJ2-7, the V gene TRBV5-1; 10 nucleotides line up with TRBD2. V lost 7 bases and J lost 2; bases outside the gene matches: 9. Per the germline V gene, CDR1 is SGHRS and CDR2 is YFSETQ. The CDR3 is 15 residues long. The CDR3 reads CASRTGTSVTYEQYF. The CDR3 DNA follows: TGCGCCAGCCGGACCGGGACTAGCGTGACCTACGAGCAGTACTTC.

The chain uses TRBV2 and TRBJ2-7; D not certain. The ends were cut back, 7 bases at V and 3 bases at J, with 10 bases in the middle. The germline V gene encodes CDR1 SNHLY and CDR2 FYNNEI. This CDR3 region has 12 residues. This chain's CDR3 is CASKGRSYEQYF. DNA for the CDR3: TGTGCCAGCAAGGGCAGGAGCTACGAGCAGTACTTC.

This rearrangement joins TRBV20-1 to TRBJ2-3; 11 positions agree with TRBD2. The CDR3 is 15 residues long. V trimming: 6 bases; J trimming: 1 base; junction bases outside the gene matches: 6. Looked up from germline, CDR1 is DFQATT and CDR2 is SNEGSKA (reference sequence). DNA for the CDR3: TGCAGTGCCCTCCTAGCGGGGGGCCGCACAGATACGCAGTATTTT. It yields the protein CSALLAGGRTDTQYF.

This clonotype was seen a handful of times. The chain links TRBV20-1 to TRBJ2-5; D ambiguous. V shed 6 bases and J shed 5 bases, with 10 bases lying between them. The CDR3 spans 11 residues. CDR1 and CDR2 from the germline V gene are DFQATT and SNEGSKA (reference sequence). The CDR3 here is CSAAHEETQYF. As DNA, the CDR3 is TGCAGTGCGGCGCACGAGGAGACCCAGTACTTC.

This clonotype appeared a few times. J is TRBJ2-3 and V is TRBV5-1; 7 bases agree with TRBD2. This CDR3 has 14 amino acids. V shed 7 bases, J shed 2 bases, and the junction held 7 bases outside the gene matches. The germline CDR1 and CDR2 sequences are SGHRS and YFSETQ. CDR3 protein: CASRPGGSTDTQYF. The CDR3 bases are TGCGCCAGCCGCCCCGGGGGGTCCACAGATACGCAGTATTTT.

Note on this clonotype: Germline is not matched at one junction end, which may reflect a read error. The J gene is TRBJ1-1, the V gene TRBV12-3 or TRBV12-4, with 9 bases that match TRBD1. The CDR3 spans 16 residues. The CDR3 DNA is TGTGCCAGCCGGGACAGGGTTTTTACCGTGAACACTGAAGCTCTCTTT. It yields the protein CASRDRVFTVNTEALF.

The chain combines TRBV2 with TRBJ2-5, with unresolved D. The J call may be incorrect, as the DNA end agrees better with TRBJ2-7. The CDR3 extends over 13 amino acids. Per the germline V gene, CDR1 is SNHLY and CDR2 is FYNNEI. CDR3 sequence (DNA): TGTGCCAGCAGTGAACCGCATTCCTACGAGCAGTACTTC. This sequence encodes CASSEPHSYEQYF.

This clonotype was picked up a small number of times. The CDR3 sequence is CSVERVPLRNTIYF. Here the CDR3 DNA reads TGCAGCGTGGAACGGGTGCCCCTAAGAAACACCATATATTTT. The V call is TRBV29-1, the J call TRBJ1-3; D is uncertain. The CDR3 sequence is 14 residues long. Trimming pared 6 bases from V and 5 bases from J, leaving 17 bases between. The germline V gene has CDR1 SQVTM and CDR2 ANQGSEA.

This clonotype showed up just a few times. The CDR3 region is CASSSYEGETQYF. CDR3 nucleotides: TGTGCCAGCAGTTCCTACGAGGGGGAGACCCAGTACTTC. This chain joins TRBV6-5 and TRBJ2-5; D may be TRBD1 or TRBD2 (5 bases each). The V gene's germline CDR1 is MNHEY and CDR2 SVGAGI. The CDR3 runs 13 residues. Trimming cost V 4 bases and J 5 bases, with 11 bases left between them.

The chain carries TRBV20-1 and TRBJ1-2; possible D gene TRBD1, 5 bases. The CDR3 consists of 14 residues. The V end was cut by 6 bases, the J end by 4 bases, with 18 bases between. Germline V gene data show CDR1 as DFQATT and CDR2 as SNEGSKA (reference sequence). CDR3 loop: CSARKGMDRYGYTF. CDR3 in DNA: TGCAGTGCACGGAAGGGGATGGATCGCTATGGCTACACCTTC.

This chain connects TRBV7-6 to TRBJ2-5; 8 bases line up with TRBD2. The DNA matches TRBJ2-7 better at its end, which makes the J call doubtful. The CDR3 extends over 15 amino acids. Germline V CDR1 and CDR2: SGHVS, FNYEAQ. The CDR3 spells CASSSLAGFPYEQYF. The CDR3 coding sequence is TGTGCCAGCAGCTCCTTAGCGGGGTTCCCCTACGAGCAGTACTTC.

Only a few counts were recorded for this clonotype. The V gene is TRBV5-6, the J gene TRBJ2-1, with 13 nucleotides matching TRBD2. CDR1 is SGHDT, CDR2 YYEEEE, per germline. There are 17 residues in the CDR3. V was pared by 1 base and J by 2 bases, with 3 bases of the junction left unmatched. The CDR3 protein is CASSLLTSGGAYNEQFF. CDR3 coding DNA: TGTGCCAGCAGCTTGTTAACTAGCGGGGGGGCCTACAATGAGCAGTTCTTC.

This clonotype has just a few counts. The V and J genes are TRBV5-6 and TRBJ1-1; D is unclear. Germline V gives CDR1 SGHDT, CDR2 YYEEEE. The CDR3 has 16 amino acids. Trimming left V 4 bases short and J 3 bases short, with 19 bases between. The CDR3 nucleotides are TGTGCCAGCAGCAGGCAGGCGGCAGGCGGTGACACTGAAGCTTTCTTT. This translates into CASSRQAAGGDTEAFF.

The V and J genes are TRBV2 and TRBJ1-3; a weak D match, TRBD1 (5 bases). The CDR3 length is 14 residues. Between the trimmed V and J ends, which lost 5 bases and 2 bases, there was a span of 10 bases. Germline V gene sequence: CDR1 SNHLY, CDR2 FYNNEI. CDR3 residues: CASSLSRAGNTIYF. The CDR3 coding sequence is TGTGCCAGCAGTTTGAGCAGGGCTGGAAACACCATATATTTT.

The rearrangement joins TRBV7-3 to TRBJ2-2, with TRBD1 matching 8 bases. J gave up 2 bases and V 5 bases, and 7 bases lay outside the gene matches. This CDR3 is 16 amino acids long. Germline V CDR1 and CDR2: SGHTA, FQGTGA. The CDR3 nucleotides read TGTGCCAGCAGCCAACGGGGGACAGGAAACACCGGGGAGCTGTTTTTT. Its translation is CASSQRGTGNTGELFF.